Sequencing of this T cell receptor (beta chain) was carried out in a study of blood T cells in healthy people across ages. Study conclusions and caveats: Getting older went along with TCR beta diversity per million T cells dropping roughly linearly. Higher diversity, along with more naive CD4+ cells, distinguished long-lived donors from aged donors.

In germline, CDR1 is KGHDR, CDR2 SFDVKD. The V end lost 4 bases, the J end lost 8 bases, and 11 bases lay between the germline ends. This CDR3 has 13 amino acids. Collection of 8.5 to 10 milliliters of peripheral blood was performed for each donor. To note about this clonotype: As yet, its antigen is unknown.

Primed by a sample-barcoded 5' primer and a J-beta primer mix, a second PCR proceeded for about 7 to 12 cycles. TCRdb reprocessed the 5' RACE reads via MiXCR and lists one record per CDR3 protein. Of more than 700,000 distinct CDR3 sequences in the sample, 53% were seen once. This receptor was obtained from a man older than 75 in good health. This rearrangement joins TRBV24-1 to TRBJ2-1; D possibly corresponds to TRBD2 (5 bases). Sequences were obtained from blood. The DNA for the CDR3 is TGTGCCACCAGTGAGGCAAGCGGAGATGAGCAGTTCTTC. Its protein is CATSEASGDEQFF.